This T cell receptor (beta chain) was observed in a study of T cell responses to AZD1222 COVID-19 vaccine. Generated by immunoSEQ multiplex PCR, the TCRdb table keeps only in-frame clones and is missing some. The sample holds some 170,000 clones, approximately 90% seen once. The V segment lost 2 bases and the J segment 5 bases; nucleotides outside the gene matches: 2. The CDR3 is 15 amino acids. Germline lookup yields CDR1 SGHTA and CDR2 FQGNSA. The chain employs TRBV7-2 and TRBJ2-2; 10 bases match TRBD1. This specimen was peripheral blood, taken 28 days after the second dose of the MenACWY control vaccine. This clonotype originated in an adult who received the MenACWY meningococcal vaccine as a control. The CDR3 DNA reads TGTGCCAGCAGCTTAATGGGACAGGGGACCGGGGAGCTGTTTTTT. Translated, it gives CASSLMGQGTGELFF.